A single TCR beta chain is shown here with its context. What it binds is unknown. A much larger clone differs by one base, so this may be a read error. This specimen belongs to a study of T cells in Graves' hyperthyroidism and ophthalmopathy. At the level of the study: Specimen type is peripheral blood, collected at initial diagnosis prior to any treatment. Overall study results and limits: The model predicted ophthalmopathy a median 6.5 months before onset.

The CDR3 is 14 amino acids. Germline values: CDR1 KGHSH, CDR2 LQKENI. TCR beta CDR3 regions were amplified from RNA. HTBI primers were the set used in a first-round RT-PCR of the TCR CDR3. Each CDR3 protein gets one entry after TCRdb re-called the multiplex PCR reads with MiXCR. The table lists about 350,000 distinct CDR3 sequences, roughly 14% of them singletons. The source of this sequence is a woman aged 25-40 years with Graves' hyperthyroidism. The V and J genes are TRBV18 and TRBJ2-5; D unclear. Sequencing was performed on blood. The CDR3 reads CASSPPNSREAQYF. The CDR3 bases are TGTGCCAGCTCACCTCCAAATAGTAGAGAGGCCCAGTACTTC.